Listed here are 31 T cell receptor beta chains from one sample, sequenced in a study of CXCR3-negative and CXCR3-positive naive CD8 T cells. The authors prepared UMI-labeled TRB cDNA libraries by 5' RACE. After re-calling the 5' RACE reads, TCRdb lists one entry per CDR3 protein, DNA absent. The sample has 90,000 to 150,000 distinct CDR3 sequences. Notes on the study in general: Comparison of naive cells showed more hydrophobic TRB CDR3s in CXCR3-positive than in CXCR3-negative naive cells.

Antigens of these TCRs are unknown. The material sequenced was naive CXCR3+ CD8+ T cells from blood. Subset noted: CD45RO-CCR7+CD27+CD95- naive CD8+ T cells expressing CXCR3 (TNR3+). All receptors derive from a human donor in good health. Some clones in this sample may be carry-over from other donors' samples.

The chain recombines TRBV7-6 with TRBJ2-5; TCRdb picks TRBD2, but there is no DNA to check that call. The CDR3 has 16 amino acids. CDR1 and CDR2 (germline): SGHVS, FNYEAQ. This CDR3 reads CASSLRLAGFAETEYF. The entire variable domain, with the rest obtained from reference TRBV7-6 and TRBJ2-5, is as follows: GAGVSQSPRYKVTKRGQDVALRCDPISGHVSLYWYRQALGQGPEFLTYFNYEAQQDKSGLPNDRFSAERPEGSISTLTIQRTEQRDSAMYRCASSLRLAGFAETEYFGPGTRLLVL.

The chain recombines TRBV6-2 or TRBV6-3 with TRBJ1-5; TCRdb designates TRBD1, a call that cannot be tested without DNA. CDR1 is MNHEY and CDR2 is SVGEGT in the germline V gene. The CDR3 totals 16 residues. This CDR3 reads CASSYSGTPRIQPQHF.

The chain recombines TRBV19 with TRBJ2-1. Germline loops: CDR1 LNHDA, CDR2 SQIVND (reference sequence). There are 17 residues in the CDR3. The CDR3: CASSIRLITMTYNEQFF.

This sequence joins TRBV23-1 and TRBJ2-1. TRBV23-1 is an ORF; its function is uncertain. There are 14 residues in the CDR3. The CDR3 protein is CASSQYSSYNEQFF.

This sequence joins TRBV4-1 and TRBJ1-5; TCRdb calls TRBD1, which cannot be checked without DNA. The CDR3 covers 16 residues. CDR1 and CDR2 (germline): MGHRA, YSYEKL. CDR3 amino acids: CASSQGVGQGGQPQHF.

The rearrangement joins TRBV5-1 to TRBJ2-1; checking the TCRdb D call of TRBD1 is not possible without DNA. The CDR3 consists of 14 residues. Germline V gene data show CDR1 as SGHRS and CDR2 as YFSETQ. CDR3 region: CASSFAGQSNEQFF.

The chain combines TRBV6-6 with TRBJ2-3; without DNA, the TCRdb call of TRBD1 cannot be checked. This CDR3 has 15 residues. Germline loops: CDR1 MNHNY, CDR2 SVGAGI (reference sequence). The CDR3 protein is CASSLLWGATDTQYF.

This sequence joins TRBV5-1 and TRBJ1-2; the TCRdb D gene call, TRBD1, has no DNA to confirm it. The CDR3 spans 15 residues. CDR1 is SGHRS, CDR2 YFSETQ, per germline. The CDR3 here is CASSAMTGGAYGYTF.

The chain is built from TRBV12-3 or TRBV12-4 and TRBJ2-5; TCRdb's assignment of TRBD1 cannot be checked, as there is no DNA. CDR3 size: 16 residues. The chain's CDR3 is CASSLALSDREETQYF.

The chain carries TRBV7-2 and TRBJ1-6; TCRdb reports TRBD1, a call that lacks DNA to check it against. Germline CDR1 and CDR2: SGHTA and FQGNSA. This CDR3 contains 16 residues. The CDR3: CASSLASLDRVSPLHF.

CDR3: CASSFTQRRSSYNEQFF. The V gene is TRBV28, the J gene TRBJ2-1; TCRdb designates TRBD2, a call that cannot be tested without DNA. This CDR3 has 17 amino acids. The germline CDR1 and CDR2 sequences are MDHEN and SYDVKM.

This chain joins TRBV25-1 and TRBJ1-2. This CDR3 spans 12 amino acids. Germline V gives CDR1 MGHDK, CDR2 SYGVNS. The CDR3 sequence: CASTDGVSGYTF.

The chain links TRBV7-8 to TRBJ2-3; TCRdb's assignment of TRBD1 cannot be checked, as there is no DNA. The CDR3 extends over 16 amino acids. In germline, CDR1 is SGHVS, CDR2 FQNEAQ. CDR3 sequence reads: CASSSQRGPFADTQYF.

The CDR3 sequence is CSGTQTGELFF. V and J are TRBV29-1 and TRBJ2-2. Germline assignment: CDR1 SQVTM and CDR2 ANQGSEA. This CDR3 is built from 11 residues.

The rearrangement uses TRBV25-1 and TRBJ2-1; checking the TCRdb D call of TRBD2 is not possible without DNA. The CDR3 runs to 13 residues. Germline V gene lookup returns CDR1 MGHDK and CDR2 SYGVNS. Here the CDR3 reads CASSDLAGYEQFF.

This chain uses TRBV7-9 with TRBJ2-3; TCRdb's assignment of TRBD1 cannot be checked, as there is no DNA. This CDR3 is 17 amino acids long. Germline V lookup: CDR1 SEHNR, CDR2 FQNEAQ (reference sequence). CDR3 sequence reads: CASSPSPARTNTDTQYF.

The chain employs TRBV7-2 and TRBJ2-3; as DNA is missing, the TRBD2 call by TCRdb cannot be tested. There are 15 residues in the CDR3. Germline CDR1 SGHTA, CDR2 FQGNSA. CDR3 sequence reads: CASSPGRDSTDTQYF.

The chain combines TRBV10-2 with TRBJ2-3. Germline CDR1 WSHSY, CDR2 SAAADI. This CDR3 comprises 14 residues. CDR3 sequence: CASSESNLADTQYF.

The chain has TRBV5-1 and TRBJ2-1. This CDR3 has 12 amino acids. The germline V gene encodes CDR1 SGHRS and CDR2 YFSETQ. The chain's CDR3 is CASSLAFVEQFF.

This rearrangement joins TRBV5-1 to TRBJ2-3; TCRdb indicates TRBD2, and absent DNA this call remains unverified. This CDR3 region has 14 residues. The germline gives CDR1 SGHRS, CDR2 YFSETQ. CDR3: CASSSELPTDTQYF.

The chain joins TRBV29-1 to TRBJ2-7. Per germline, CDR1 SQVTM and CDR2 ANQGSEA. The CDR3 contains 12 residues. Here the CDR3 reads CSVEVTGYEQYF.

The J gene is TRBJ2-5, the V gene TRBV15; TCRdb proposes TRBD1, but this gene call is untestable without DNA. This CDR3 has 14 amino acids. The V gene's germline CDR1 is LNHNV and CDR2 YYDKDF (reference sequence). CDR3 region: CATSRPGTGETQYF. The full variable domain, with the rest looked up from reference TRBV15 and TRBJ2-5, is DAMVIQNPRYQVTQFGKPVTLSCSQTLNHNVMYWYQQKSSQAPKLLFHYYDKDFNNEADTPDNFQSRRPNTSFCFLDIRSPGLGDTAMYLCATSRPGTGETQYFGPGTRLLVL.

CDR3 sequence: CASSPSNQPQHF. The genes are TRBV28 and TRBJ1-5. The CDR3 covers 12 residues. Germline-derived CDR1 and CDR2 are MDHEN and SYDVKM.

This sequence joins TRBV28 and TRBJ2-7; TCRdb designates TRBD1, a call that cannot be tested without DNA. Germline CDR1 reads MDHEN; CDR2 reads SYDVKM. There are 14 residues in the CDR3. CDR3 sequence: CASSPPTEAYEQYF.

The chain couples TRBV19 to TRBJ2-1; TCRdb proposes TRBD2, but this gene call is untestable without DNA. The CDR3 extends over 15 amino acids. Germline assignment: CDR1 LNHDA and CDR2 SQIVND (reference sequence). The CDR3 spells CASSISLAGGYEQFF.

V gene TRBV28 combines with J gene TRBJ2-7; TCRdb designates TRBD1, a call that cannot be tested without DNA. This CDR3 has 18 residues. Germline values: CDR1 MDHEN, CDR2 SYDVKM. The CDR3 reads CASSWGPSDDRSSYEQYF.

The V gene is TRBV7-9, the J gene TRBJ1-1; TCRdb calls TRBD1, which cannot be checked without DNA. This CDR3 comprises 14 residues. Germline-derived CDR1 and CDR2 are SEHNR and FQNEAQ (reference sequence). The CDR3 protein is CASSLTGMNTEAFF.

This CDR3 is CSETKAETVYNEQFF. V is TRBV20-1 and J is TRBJ2-1. The CDR3 consists of 15 residues. Germline V gene sequence: CDR1 DFQATT, CDR2 SNEGSKA (reference sequence).

The genes are TRBV28 and TRBJ2-1; there is no DNA to check the TCRdb D call of TRBD2. Looked up from germline, CDR1 is MDHEN and CDR2 is SYDVKM. CDR3 length: 14 amino acids. CDR3 protein: CASSFVGGPYEQFF.

This rearrangement joins TRBV30 to TRBJ2-1; TCRdb proposes TRBD1, but this gene call is untestable without DNA. The germline V gene has CDR1 GTSNPN and CDR2 SVGIG (reference sequence). This CDR3 is built from 16 residues. The CDR3 region is CAWSRTGFVSYNEQFF.

The V gene is TRBV5-1, the J gene TRBJ2-6; no DNA is available, so the TRBD1 call from TCRdb remains unchecked. CDR1 is SGHRS, CDR2 YFSETQ, per germline. This CDR3 region has 15 residues. The CDR3 protein is CASRDGVSGANVLTF.